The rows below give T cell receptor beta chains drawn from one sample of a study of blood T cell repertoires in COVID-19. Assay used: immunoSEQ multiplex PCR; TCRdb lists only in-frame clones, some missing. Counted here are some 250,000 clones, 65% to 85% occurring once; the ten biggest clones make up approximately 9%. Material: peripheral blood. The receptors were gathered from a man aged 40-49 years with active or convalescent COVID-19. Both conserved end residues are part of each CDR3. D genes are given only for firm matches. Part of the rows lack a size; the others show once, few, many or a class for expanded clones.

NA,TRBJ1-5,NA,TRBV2,CASSEARNVQPQHF,TGTGCCAGCAGTGAAGCGAGAAATGTTCAGCCCCAGCATTTT
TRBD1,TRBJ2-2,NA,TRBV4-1,CASSQAGDRFSAWTGELFF,TGCGCCAGCAGCCAAGCCGGGGACAGGTTCTCAGCGTGGACCGGGGAGCTGTTTTTT
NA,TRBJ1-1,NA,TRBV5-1,CASSFRDMNTEAFF,TGCGCCAGCAGCTTCAGGGACATGAACACTGAAGCTTTCTTT
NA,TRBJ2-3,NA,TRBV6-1,CASSEAFLGVSTDTQYF,TGTGCCAGCAGTGAAGCCTTTCTAGGGGTTTCCACAGATACGCAGTATTTT
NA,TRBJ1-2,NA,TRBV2,CASLRQGNPYGYTF,TGTGCCAGCTTGAGGCAGGGCAATCCCTATGGCTACACCTTC
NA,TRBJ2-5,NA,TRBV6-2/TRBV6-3,CASSPGTALEKTQYF,TGTGCCAGCAGTCCCGGGACTGCACTCGAAAAGACCCAGTACTTC
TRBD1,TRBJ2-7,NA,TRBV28,CASSFWAFTGQTYEQYF,TGTGCCAGCAGTTTTTGGGCCTTTACGGGACAGACCTACGAGCAGTACTTC
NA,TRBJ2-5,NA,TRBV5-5,CASSLDPSGERGETQYF,TGTGCCAGCAGCTTGGACCCTTCAGGGGAGAGGGGGGAGACCCAGTACTTC
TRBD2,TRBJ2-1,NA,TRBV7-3,CASSLGAGANEQFF,TGTGCCAGCAGCCTAGGAGCGGGAGCAAATGAGCAGTTCTTC
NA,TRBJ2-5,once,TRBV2,CASTWLQETQYF,TGTGCCAGCACGTGGCTCCAAGAGACCCAGTACTTC
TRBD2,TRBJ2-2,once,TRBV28,CASSRLLAGYTGELFF,TGTGCCAGCAGTCGGTTGCTAGCGGGGTACACCGGGGAGCTGTTTTTT
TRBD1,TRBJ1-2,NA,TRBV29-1,CSANLGQGASGYTF,TGCAGCGCAAACCTGGGACAGGGGGCTTCTGGCTACACCTTC
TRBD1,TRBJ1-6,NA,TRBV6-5,CASSYDRANSPLHF,TGTGCCAGCAGTTACGACAGGGCAAATTCACCCCTCCACTTT
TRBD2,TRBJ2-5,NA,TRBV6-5,CASSYLGTSGAETQYF,TGTGCCAGCAGTTACTTGGGGACTAGCGGGGCAGAGACCCAGTACTTC
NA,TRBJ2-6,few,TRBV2,CASSDVYSGANVLTF,TGTGCCAGCAGTGATGTTTACTCTGGGGCCAACGTCCTGACTTTC
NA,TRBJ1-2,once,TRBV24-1,CATSDAGRRYGYTF,TGTGCCACCAGTGATGCAGGGCGGCGATATGGCTACACCTTC
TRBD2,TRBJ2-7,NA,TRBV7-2,CATTGRVDGYEQYF,TGTGCCACCACTGGGAGGGTCGACGGCTACGAGCAGTACTTC
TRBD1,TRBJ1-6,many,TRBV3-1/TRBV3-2,CASSRGTGADSPLHF,TGTGCCAGCAGTCGCGGGACAGGGGCAGATTCACCCCTCCACTTT
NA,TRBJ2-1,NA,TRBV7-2,CASSRSGSYNEQFF,TGTGCCAGCAGCCGCTCGGGTTCCTACAATGAGCAGTTCTTC
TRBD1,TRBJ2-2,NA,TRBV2,CASRGVQGASVGELFF,TGTGCCAGCAGAGGAGTGCAGGGGGCTTCAGTCGGGGAGCTGTTTTTT
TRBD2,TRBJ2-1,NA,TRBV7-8,CASSPGLAEYNEQFF,TGTGCCAGCAGCCCTGGACTAGCGGAATACAATGAGCAGTTCTTC
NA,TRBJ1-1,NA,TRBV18,CASSQGTEAFF,TGTGCCAGCTCTCAGGGGACTGAAGCTTTCTTT
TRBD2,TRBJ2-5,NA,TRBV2,CASSGGAVETQYF,TGTGCCAGCAGCGGGGGGGCCGTAGAGACCCAGTACTTC
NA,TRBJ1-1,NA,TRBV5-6,CASSPRGGANTEAFF,TGTGCCAGCAGCCCACGAGGGGGGGCCAACACTGAAGCTTTCTTT
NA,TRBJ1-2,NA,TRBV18,CASSPNTGLDYGYTF,TGTGCCAGCTCACCGAATACAGGGCTCGACTATGGCTACACCTTC
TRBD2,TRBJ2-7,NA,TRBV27,CASRLAGGIYEQYF,TGTGCCAGCAGACTAGCGGGAGGGATCTACGAGCAGTACTTC
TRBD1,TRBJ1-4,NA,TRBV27,CASSPRTGLGEKLFF,TGTGCCAGCAGTCCGAGGACAGGGTTGGGAGAAAAACTGTTTTTT
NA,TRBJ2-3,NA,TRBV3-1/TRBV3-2,CASSQERESTDTQYF,TGTGCCAGCAGCCAAGAACGCGAGAGCACAGATACGCAGTATTTT
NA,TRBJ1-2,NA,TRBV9,CASSVRGAERDGYTF,TGTGCCAGCAGCGTTCGGGGGGCTGAAAGGGATGGCTACACCTTC
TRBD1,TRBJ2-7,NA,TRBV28,CASNTRRGRLNEQYF,TGTGCCAGCAATACTCGAAGGGGGCGCTTGAACGAGCAGTACTTC
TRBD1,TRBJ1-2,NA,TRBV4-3,CASSQGQGQGYGYTF,TGCGCCAGCAGCCAAGGACAGGGCCAGGGGTATGGCTACACCTTC
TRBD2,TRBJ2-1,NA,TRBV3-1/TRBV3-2,CASRLTSGDNEQFF,TGTGCCAGCAGGTTAACTAGCGGGGACAATGAGCAGTTCTTC
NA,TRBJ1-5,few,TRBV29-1,CSVAQGNSNQPQHF,TGCAGCGTGGCGCAGGGGAATAGCAATCAGCCCCAGCATTTT
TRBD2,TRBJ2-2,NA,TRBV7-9,CASSLSSGTSVTGELFF,TGTGCCAGCAGCTTAAGTTCCGGGACTAGCGTTACCGGGGAGCTGTTTTTT
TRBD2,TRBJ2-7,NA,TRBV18,CASSPGPGTSAYEQYF,TGTGCCAGCTCACCAGGACCGGGGACTAGTGCCTACGAGCAGTACTTC
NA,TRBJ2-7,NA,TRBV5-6,CASSLDRDGEQYF,TGTGCCAGCAGCTTGGACAGGGATGGCGAGCAGTACTTC
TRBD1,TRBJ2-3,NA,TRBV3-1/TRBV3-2,CASSLSAGTEQYF,TGTGCCAGCAGCCTCAGTGCTGGGACAGAGCAGTATTTT
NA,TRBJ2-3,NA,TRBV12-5,CASGPAGSTDTQYF,TGTGCTAGTGGACCCGCAGGGAGCACAGATACGCAGTATTTT
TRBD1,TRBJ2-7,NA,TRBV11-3,CASSLLEPGQGNYEQYF,TGTGCCAGCAGCTTACTTGAACCGGGACAGGGGAACTACGAGCAGTACTTC
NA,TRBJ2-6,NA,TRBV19,CASSIWSAGANVLTF,TGTGCCAGTAGTATATGGTCGGCTGGGGCCAACGTCCTGACTTTC
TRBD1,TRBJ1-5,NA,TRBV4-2,CASSQAGTGDQPQHF,TGTGCCAGCAGCCAAGCCGGGACAGGTGATCAGCCCCAGCATTTT
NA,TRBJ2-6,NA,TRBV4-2,CASSQDSFQNLYSGANVLTF,TGTGCCAGCAGCCAAGATTCATTTCAAAACCTCTACTCTGGGGCCAACGTCCTGACTTTC
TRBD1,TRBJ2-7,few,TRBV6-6,CASSYVGTGISEQYF,TGTGCCAGCAGTTACGTCGGGACAGGGATAAGCGAGCAGTACTTC
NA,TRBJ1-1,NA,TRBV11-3,CASSPQQWGRDSTEAFF,TGTGCCAGCAGCCCCCAACAGTGGGGCAGGGATAGCACTGAAGCTTTCTTT
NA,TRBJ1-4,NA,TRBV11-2,CASSRLMGPNEKLFF,TGTGCCAGCAGCCGTTTAATGGGGCCTAATGAAAAACTGTTTTTT
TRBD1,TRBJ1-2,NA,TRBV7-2,CASSLYRGVGYTF,TGTGCCAGCAGCTTATACAGGGGGGTTGGCTACACCTTC